This record concerns one T cell receptor beta chain sequence. It has no known antigen specificity. Per-base quality was not reported, and no clone a single base away is much larger than it. The sample originates from a study of shared clonotypes between healthy human individuals (dated by TCRdb to 2020 to 2022). At the level of the whole study: The cohort included a few men and a couple of women between 18 and 49 years of age. For each donor, three plates each were used for CD4 naive and CD4 memory, two plates were used for CD8 naive, and one plate was used for CD8 memory. To estimate repertoire size and how much clonotype sharing occurs between individuals, the study deeply sequenced the blood TCR repertoires of about five healthy adults. Libraries were prepared and TCR repertoires were sequenced by different laboratories using diverse techniques, in order to increase sequencing depth and limit assay-specific biases. Leukapheresis yielded between about 0.9 and 10 billion PBMCs per donor. What the work shows at the level of the full study, not this receptor alone: Even with the large sequencing depth, rarefaction of the sorted-subset datasets indicated that sequencing was incomplete. Sharing across several donors was observed for roughly 5.4% of naive CD4, around 3.5% of naive CD8, 2% to 2.5% of memory CD4, and roughly 0.4% of memory CD8 clonotypes. Sampling was restricted to blood, and TCR repertoires in tissues likely differ from the TCR repertoires found in blood. Pairwise subsampling led to the expectation that sequencing depth would affect the degree of clonotype sharing among donors. The small number of donors limited the genetic and exposure-history diversity represented. Clonotypes shared by all four sorted-subset donors showed higher generation probabilities than non-shared clonotypes. Naive subsets generally had larger estimated clonotype richness than memory subsets.

Using the deep immunoSEQ assay, TCR CDR3 regions were amplified from genomic DNA by multiplex PCR. Extracted genomic DNA from each cell subset was spread evenly across all wells of several immunoSEQ 96-well plates, with each plate serving as a replicate. For sorted subsets, each replicate PCR was loaded with 150 to 250 ng genomic DNA, equivalent to 30,000 or so T cell genomes. The purified libraries were quantified using a Qubit 3.0 fluorometer, sized with a Bioanalyzer 2100, and then quantified again using the KAPA Library Quantification kit. Each immunoSEQ 96-well plate was sequenced on its own single-read 150-cycle Illumina NextSeq 550 flow cell. The study's own analysis went as follows. The immunoSEQ output contained only junctional sequences without quality scores, so filtering could not match that applied to full-length reads. Sequences were annotated with PyIR, a Python wrapper for IgBLAST v1.9, using IMGT germline references to assign V/J genes and CDR3. Reads were removed for weak V/J assignments (E-value above 1e-6), missing CDR3, stop codons, out-of-frame junctions, or ambiguous translated residues. V3J clonotypes were defined by identical inferred V gene, J gene, and CDR3 amino acid sequence. The percentage overlap between two repertoires was calculated by dividing the number of shared unique clonotypes by the size of the smaller repertoire. Three approaches were used to assess repertoire richness: RTK rarefaction, the Chao1 estimator, and Recon v2.1 estimates of unobserved clonotypes. Generation probabilities for all TCRbeta clonotypes obtained by the gDNA method from a few donors were computed using OLGA. Entries here come from immuneACCESS through TCRdb and include only in-frame sequences with V and J called. Some clones fail to appear in such tables; in the studies checked, an unresolved V gene covers under half of the shortfall, and the cause of the remainder is unknown. D and trimming were read from the DNA, whereas the V and J calls and clone size are those reported in that table. This sample holds 1.5 million to 2.5 million clones; approximately 94% were observed only once. 1.2% of the sample rests with the top ten.

CD8 naive samples consisted of CD45RO-negative cells that were positively selected for CCR7, yielding a CD45RA+CCR7+ population without TemRA cells. Donors were healthy HIV-negative adults with no recently reported acute infections or vaccinations. Every donor was a Caucasian adult residing in Nashville, Tennessee, USA. Blood was obtained by leukapheresis, after which PBMCs were separated by Ficoll-Histopaque density gradient centrifugation and cryopreserved in liquid nitrogen vapor phase. Purity and quantity of every magnetically sorted T cell population were checked by analytical flow cytometry. Each sorted fraction had its genomic DNA isolated and then quantified by UV absorbance on a Nanodrop 2000c. Sequencing was done on a sample of naive CD8+ T cells sorted from blood. This specimen's cell subset or site label, per the study, means: CD45RA+CCR7+. The TCR was taken from a man younger than 30 in good health.

The CDR3 region reads CASSEATGGATYEQYF. The nucleotide sequence reads as follows: TGTGCCAGCAGCGAAGCTACAGGGGGTGCGACCTACGAGCAGTACTTC. The sequence is built from TRBV5-6 and TRBJ2-7; the junction holds 8 bases that match TRBD1. The junction shows trimming of 4 bases on V and 2 bases on J, and the gene matches do not reach 11 bases of it. Based on the germline V gene, the CDR1 and CDR2 sequences are SGHDT and YYEEEE. CDR3 length: 16 amino acids, cysteine to phenylalanine. The DNA shown is the 48-base CDR3, in frame from base 1.